This T cell receptor beta chain was profiled in a study of cytomegalovirus exposure and HLA in healthy donors. The PCR was carried out with 60 Vbeta primers and 13 Jbeta primers. Only in-frame clones appear in the TCRdb table, and some are missing; sequencing was by immunoSEQ multiplex PCR. The table records 100,000 to 150,000 clones, about 80% of them present only once. CDR3 length: 13 residues. V shed 6 bases and J 2 bases; nucleotides not matched to a gene: 4. Germline-derived CDR1 and CDR2 are SQVTM and ANQGSEA. This chain joins TRBV29-1 and TRBJ1-1; 9 bases map to TRBD1. Sequencing was carried out using PBMCs. This TCR was sampled from a woman aged 45-59 years in good health and CMV-seronegative. DNA of the CDR3: TGCAGCGTCCCGGGACAGGGAAACACTGAAGCTTTCTTT. Residues: CSVPGQGNTEAFF.